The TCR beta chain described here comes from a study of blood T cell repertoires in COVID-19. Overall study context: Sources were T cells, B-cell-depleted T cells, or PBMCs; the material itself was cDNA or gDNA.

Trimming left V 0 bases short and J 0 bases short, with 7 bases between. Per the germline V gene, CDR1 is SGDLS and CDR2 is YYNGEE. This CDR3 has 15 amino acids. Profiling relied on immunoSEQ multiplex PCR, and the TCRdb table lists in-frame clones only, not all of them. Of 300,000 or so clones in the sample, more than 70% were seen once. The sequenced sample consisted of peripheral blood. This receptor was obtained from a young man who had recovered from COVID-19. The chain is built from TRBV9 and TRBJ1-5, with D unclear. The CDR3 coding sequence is TGTGCCAGCAGCGTAGCGGGGATTAGCAATCAGCCCCAGCATTTT. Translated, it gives CASSVAGISNQPQHF. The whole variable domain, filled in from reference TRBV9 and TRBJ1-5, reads DSGVTQTPKHLITATGQRVTLRCSPRSGDLSVYWYQQSLDQGLQFLIQYYNGEERAKGNILERFSAQQFPDLHSELNLSSLELGDSALYFCASSVAGISNQPQHFGDGTRLSIL.